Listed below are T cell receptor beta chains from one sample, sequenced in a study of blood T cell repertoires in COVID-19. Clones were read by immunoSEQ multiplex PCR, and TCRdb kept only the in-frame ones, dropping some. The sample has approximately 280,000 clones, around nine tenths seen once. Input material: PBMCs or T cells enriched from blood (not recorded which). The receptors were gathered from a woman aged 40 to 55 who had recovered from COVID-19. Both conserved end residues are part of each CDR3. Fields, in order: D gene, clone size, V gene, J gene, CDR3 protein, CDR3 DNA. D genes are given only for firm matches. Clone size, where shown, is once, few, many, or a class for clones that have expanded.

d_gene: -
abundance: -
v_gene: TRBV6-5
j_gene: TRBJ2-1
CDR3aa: CASSNSGNSYNEQFF
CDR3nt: TGTGCCAGCAGTAATAGCGGTAACTCCTACAATGAGCAGTTCTTC

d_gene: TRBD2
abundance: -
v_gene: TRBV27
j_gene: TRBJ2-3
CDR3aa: CASSPSLLAGRTDTQYF
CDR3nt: TGTGCCAGCAGTCCCTCCCTTCTAGCGGGACGGACAGATACGCAGTATTTT

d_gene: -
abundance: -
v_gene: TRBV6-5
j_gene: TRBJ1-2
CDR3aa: CASNLDYGYTF
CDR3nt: TGTGCCAGCAATCTTGACTATGGCTACACCTTC

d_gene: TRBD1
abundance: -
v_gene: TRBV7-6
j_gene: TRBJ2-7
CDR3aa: CASSLERGQGGYEQYF
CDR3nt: TGTGCCAGCAGCTTAGAACGGGGACAGGGGGGTTACGAGCAGTACTTC

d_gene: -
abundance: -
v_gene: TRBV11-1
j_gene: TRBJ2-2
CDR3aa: CASSLGPGAGELFF
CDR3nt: TGTGCCAGCAGCTTAGGCCCAGGGGCCGGGGAGCTGTTTTTT

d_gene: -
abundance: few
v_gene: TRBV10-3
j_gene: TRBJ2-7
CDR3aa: CAISESQEDEQYF
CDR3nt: TGTGCCATCAGTGAGTCTCAGGAGGACGAGCAGTACTTC

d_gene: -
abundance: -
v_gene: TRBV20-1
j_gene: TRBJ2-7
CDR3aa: CSARGYYEQYF
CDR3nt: TGCAGTGCTAGAGGCTACTACGAGCAGTACTTC

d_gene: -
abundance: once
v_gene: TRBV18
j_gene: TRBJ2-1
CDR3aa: CASSLSPGADEQFF
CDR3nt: TGTGCCAGCTCCCTGAGTCCCGGAGCGGATGAGCAGTTCTTC

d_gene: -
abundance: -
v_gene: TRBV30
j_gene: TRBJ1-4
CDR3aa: CAWNRATNEKLFF
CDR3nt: TGTGCCTGGAACAGGGCCACTAATGAAAAACTGTTTTTT

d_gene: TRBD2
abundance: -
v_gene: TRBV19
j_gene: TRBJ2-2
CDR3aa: CASTQRLAGQNTGELFF
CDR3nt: TGTGCCAGTACCCAACGTTTAGCGGGACAGAACACCGGGGAGCTGTTTTTT

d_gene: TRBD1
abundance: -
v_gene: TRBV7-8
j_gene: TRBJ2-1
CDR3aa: CASSLRQGAYYEQFF
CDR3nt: TGTGCCAGCAGCTTGAGACAGGGGGCTTATTATGAGCAGTTCTTC

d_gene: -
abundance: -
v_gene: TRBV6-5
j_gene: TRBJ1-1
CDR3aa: CASSYSILGGGTEAFF
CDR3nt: TGTGCCAGCAGTTACTCGATTTTGGGGGGGGGCACTGAAGCTTTCTTT

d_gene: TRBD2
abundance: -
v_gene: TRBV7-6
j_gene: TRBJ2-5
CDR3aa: CASSLGRTSVQGTQYF
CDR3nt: TGTGCCAGCAGCTTAGGGAGGACTAGCGTTCAAGGGACCCAGTACTTC

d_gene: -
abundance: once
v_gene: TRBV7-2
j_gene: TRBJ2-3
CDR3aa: CASTLVGARDTQYF
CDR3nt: TGTGCCAGCACCCTGGTAGGGGCTAGGGATACGCAGTATTTT

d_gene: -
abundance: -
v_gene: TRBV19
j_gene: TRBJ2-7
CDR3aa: CASSSLRAVYEQYF
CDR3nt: TGTGCCAGTAGTAGTCTCAGGGCTGTCTACGAGCAGTACTTC

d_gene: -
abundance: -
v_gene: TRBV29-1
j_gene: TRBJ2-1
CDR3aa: CSGGSMRQFF
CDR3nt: TGCAGCGGGGGCTCTATGAGGCAGTTCTTC

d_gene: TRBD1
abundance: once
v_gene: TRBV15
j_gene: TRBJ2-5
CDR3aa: CATSTPTGAGETQYF
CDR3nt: TGTGCCACCAGCACTCCGACAGGGGCCGGAGAGACCCAGTACTTC

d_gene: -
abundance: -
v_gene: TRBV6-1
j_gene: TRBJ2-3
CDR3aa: CASSEDPRRSDTQYF
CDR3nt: TGTGCCAGCAGTGAAGACCCCAGGAGGTCAGATACGCAGTATTTT

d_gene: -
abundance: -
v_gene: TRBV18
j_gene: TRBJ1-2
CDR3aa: CASSPREGVYGYTF
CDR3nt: TGTGCCAGCTCACCACGTGAGGGGGTGTATGGCTACACCTTC

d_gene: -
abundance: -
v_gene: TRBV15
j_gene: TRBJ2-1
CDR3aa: CATSRDPGAGNEQFF
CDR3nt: TGTGCCACCAGCAGAGATCCGGGCGCGGGCAATGAGCAGTTCTTC

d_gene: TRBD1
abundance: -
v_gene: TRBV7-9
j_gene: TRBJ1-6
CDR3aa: CASSPGGQGNSPLHF
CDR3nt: TGTGCCAGCAGCCCAGGGGGACAGGGGAATTCACCCCTCCACTTT

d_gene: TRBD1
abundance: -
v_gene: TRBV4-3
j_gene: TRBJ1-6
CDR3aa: CASSQDGQGPNSPLHF
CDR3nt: TGCGCCAGCAGCCAAGATGGACAGGGCCCTAATTCACCCCTCCACTTT

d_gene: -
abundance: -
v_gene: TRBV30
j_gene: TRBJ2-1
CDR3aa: CAWGAGRSYNEQFF
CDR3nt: TGTGCCTGGGGGGCGGGGCGGTCCTACAATGAGCAGTTCTTC

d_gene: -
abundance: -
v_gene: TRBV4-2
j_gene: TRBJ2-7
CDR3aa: CASSQDRLAVHEQYF
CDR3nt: TGTGCCAGCAGCCAAGATCGCCTAGCTGTCCACGAGCAGTACTTC

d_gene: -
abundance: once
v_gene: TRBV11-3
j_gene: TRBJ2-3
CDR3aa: CASSATGYTDTQYF
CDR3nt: TGTGCCAGCAGCGCCACAGGGTACACAGATACGCAGTATTTT

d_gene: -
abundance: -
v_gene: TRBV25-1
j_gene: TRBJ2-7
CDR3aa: CASSEWGQGSYEQYF
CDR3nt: TGTGCCAGCAGTGAATGGGGTCAGGGGTCTTACGAGCAGTACTTC

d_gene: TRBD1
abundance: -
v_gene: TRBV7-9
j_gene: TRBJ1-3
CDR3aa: CASSSTGQGNTIYF
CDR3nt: TGTGCCAGCAGCTCGACAGGGCAAGGAAACACCATATATTTT

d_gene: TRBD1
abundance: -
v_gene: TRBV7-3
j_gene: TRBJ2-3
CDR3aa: CASSPRQGGDTQYF
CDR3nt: TGTGCCAGCAGCCCACGACAGGGTGGAGATACGCAGTATTTT

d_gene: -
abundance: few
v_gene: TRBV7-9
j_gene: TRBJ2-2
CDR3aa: CASSLLNTGELFF
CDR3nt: TGTGCCAGCAGCTTACTGAACACCGGGGAGCTGTTTTTT

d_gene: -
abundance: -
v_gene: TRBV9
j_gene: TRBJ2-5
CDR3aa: CASSVGGDKQETQYF
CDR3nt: TGTGCCAGCAGCGTAGGGGGGGATAAACAAGAGACCCAGTACTTC

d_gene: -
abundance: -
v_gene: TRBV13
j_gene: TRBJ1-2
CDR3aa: CASSLGSTGVYGYTF
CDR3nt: TGTGCCAGCAGCTTAGGCTCTACAGGAGTCTATGGCTACACCTTC

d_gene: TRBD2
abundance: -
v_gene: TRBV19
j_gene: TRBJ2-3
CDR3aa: CASSIAASGSLGTDTQYF
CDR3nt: TGTGCCAGTAGTATTGCGGCTAGCGGGAGCCTAGGCACAGATACGCAGTATTTT

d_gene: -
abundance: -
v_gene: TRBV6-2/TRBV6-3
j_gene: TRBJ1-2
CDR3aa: CASSYGDGGVYGYTF
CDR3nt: TGTGCCAGCAGTTACGGAGACGGGGGAGTCTATGGCTACACCTTC

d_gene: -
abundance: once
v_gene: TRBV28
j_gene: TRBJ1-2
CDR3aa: CASSPWGQSGGYTF
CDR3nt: TGTGCCAGCAGTCCTTGGGGCCAGAGTGGTGGCTACACCTTC

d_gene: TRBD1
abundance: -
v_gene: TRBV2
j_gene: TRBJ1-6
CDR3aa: CASKGQARTFNSPLHF
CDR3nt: TGTGCCAGCAAGGGACAGGCCCGCACTTTTAATTCACCCCTCCACTTT

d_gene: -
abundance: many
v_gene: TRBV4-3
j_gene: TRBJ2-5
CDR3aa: CASSPTWPGETQYF
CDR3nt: TGCGCCAGCAGCCCGACCTGGCCGGGGGAGACCCAGTACTTC

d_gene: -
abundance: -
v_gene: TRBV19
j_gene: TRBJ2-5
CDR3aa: CASSMDPSATRGTQYF
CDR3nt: TGTGCCAGTAGTATGGACCCTAGCGCTACTAGGGGGACCCAGTACTTC

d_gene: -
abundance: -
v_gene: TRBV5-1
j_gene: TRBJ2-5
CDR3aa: CASSLSQGTGETQYF
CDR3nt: TGCGCCAGCAGCTTATCTCAGGGCACCGGGGAGACCCAGTACTTC

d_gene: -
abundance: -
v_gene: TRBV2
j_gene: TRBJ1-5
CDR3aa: CASSLGRGNNQPQHF
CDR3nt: TGTGCCAGCAGTCTTGGACGGGGGAACAATCAGCCCCAGCATTTT

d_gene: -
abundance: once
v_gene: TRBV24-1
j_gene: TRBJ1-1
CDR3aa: CATSDFSQRTVNTEAFF
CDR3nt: TGTGCCACCAGTGATTTTTCCCAACGGACAGTCAACACTGAAGCTTTCTTT

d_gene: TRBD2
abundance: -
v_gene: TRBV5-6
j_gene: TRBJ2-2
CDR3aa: CASSLLAGSTAGELFF
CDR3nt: TGTGCCAGCAGCCTGCTAGCGGGATCAACGGCCGGGGAGCTGTTTTTT

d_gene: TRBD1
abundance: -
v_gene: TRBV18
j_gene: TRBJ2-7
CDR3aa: CASSPDRSSYEQYF
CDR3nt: TGTGCCAGCTCACCGGACAGGAGCTCCTACGAGCAGTACTTC

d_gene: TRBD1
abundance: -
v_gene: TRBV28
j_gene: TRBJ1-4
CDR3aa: CASSLAGGSNEKLFF
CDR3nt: TGTGCCAGCAGTTTAGCAGGGGGATCTAATGAAAAACTGTTTTTT

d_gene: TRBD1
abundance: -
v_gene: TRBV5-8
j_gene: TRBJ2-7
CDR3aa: CASLPQTGGPRYEQYF
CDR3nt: TGTGCCAGCCTACCCCAAACAGGGGGTCCTCGGTACGAGCAGTACTTC

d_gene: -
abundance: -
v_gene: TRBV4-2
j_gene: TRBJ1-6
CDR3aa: CASSQDWGGRSPLHF
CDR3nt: TGTGCCAGCAGCCAAGATTGGGGGGGCCGCTCACCCCTCCACTTT

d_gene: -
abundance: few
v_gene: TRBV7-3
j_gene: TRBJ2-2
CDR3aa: CASKRQITTGELFF
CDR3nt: TGTGCCAGCAAACGTCAGATTACCACCGGGGAGCTGTTTTTT

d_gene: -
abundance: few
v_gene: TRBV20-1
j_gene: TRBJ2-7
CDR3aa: CSASFTGTDYEQYF
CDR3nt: TGCAGTGCTAGTTTCACAGGAACAGACTACGAGCAGTACTTC

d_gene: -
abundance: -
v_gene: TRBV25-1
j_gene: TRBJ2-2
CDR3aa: CASSLQRYGELFF
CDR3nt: TGTGCCAGCAGTCTTCAGAGGTACGGGGAGCTGTTTTTT

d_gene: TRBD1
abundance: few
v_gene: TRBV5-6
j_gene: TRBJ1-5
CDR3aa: CASSLRGQGNQPQHF
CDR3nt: TGTGCCAGCAGCTTGAGGGGACAGGGGAATCAGCCCCAGCATTTT

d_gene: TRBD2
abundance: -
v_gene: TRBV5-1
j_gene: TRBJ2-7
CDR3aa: CASSSLALSYEQYF
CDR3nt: TGCGCCAGCAGCTCACTAGCGCTCTCCTACGAGCAGTACTTC

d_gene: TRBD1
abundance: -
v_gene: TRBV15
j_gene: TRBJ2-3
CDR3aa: CATSSYPGQGADTQYF
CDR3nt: TGTGCCACCAGCAGTTACCCGGGACAGGGGGCAGATACGCAGTATTTT

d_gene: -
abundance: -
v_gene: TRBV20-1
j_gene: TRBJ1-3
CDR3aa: CSASPGRGNTIYF
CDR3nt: TGCAGTGCTAGTCCAGGCAGAGGAAACACCATATATTTT

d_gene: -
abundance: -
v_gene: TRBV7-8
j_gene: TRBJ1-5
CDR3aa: CASSLGPQVGDQPQHF
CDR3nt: TGTGCCAGCAGCTTAGGTCCACAGGTAGGGGATCAGCCCCAGCATTTT

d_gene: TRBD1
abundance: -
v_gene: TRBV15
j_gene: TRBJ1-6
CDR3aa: CATSGETGFGSPLHF
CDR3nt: TGTGCCACCAGCGGGGAGACAGGGTTCGGTTCACCCCTCCACTTT